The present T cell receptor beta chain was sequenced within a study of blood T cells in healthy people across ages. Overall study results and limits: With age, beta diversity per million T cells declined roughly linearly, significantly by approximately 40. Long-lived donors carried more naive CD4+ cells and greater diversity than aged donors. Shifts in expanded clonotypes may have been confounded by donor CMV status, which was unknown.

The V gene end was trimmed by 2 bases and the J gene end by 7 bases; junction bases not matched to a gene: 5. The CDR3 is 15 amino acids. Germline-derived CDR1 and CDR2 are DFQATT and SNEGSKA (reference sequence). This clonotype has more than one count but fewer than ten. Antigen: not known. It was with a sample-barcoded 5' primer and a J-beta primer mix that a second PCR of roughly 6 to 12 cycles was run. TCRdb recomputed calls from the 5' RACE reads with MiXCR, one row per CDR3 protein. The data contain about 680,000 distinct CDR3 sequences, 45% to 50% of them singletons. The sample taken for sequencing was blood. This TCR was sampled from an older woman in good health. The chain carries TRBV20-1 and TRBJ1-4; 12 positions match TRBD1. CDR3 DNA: TGCAGTGCTAGACCCGGGACAGGGGGCGGTGAAAAACTGTTTTTT. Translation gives CSARPGTGGGEKLFF.